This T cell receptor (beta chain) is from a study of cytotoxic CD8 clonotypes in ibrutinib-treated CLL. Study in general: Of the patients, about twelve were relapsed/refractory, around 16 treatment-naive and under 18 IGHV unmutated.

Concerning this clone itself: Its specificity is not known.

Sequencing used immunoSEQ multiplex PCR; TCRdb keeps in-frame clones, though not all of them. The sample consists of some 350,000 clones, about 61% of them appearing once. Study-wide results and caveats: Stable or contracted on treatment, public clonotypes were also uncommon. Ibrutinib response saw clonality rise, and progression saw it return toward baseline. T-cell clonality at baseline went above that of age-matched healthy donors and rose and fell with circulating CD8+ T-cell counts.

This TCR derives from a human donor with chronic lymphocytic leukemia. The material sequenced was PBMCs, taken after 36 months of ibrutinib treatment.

DNA of the CDR3: TGTGCCAGCAATAAACCCTCGGCAGAAGAGACCCAGTACTTC. Protein: CASNKPSAEETQYF. V and J are TRBV5-5 and TRBJ2-5; D not certain. The CDR3 extends over 14 amino acids. The ends were cut back, 6 bases at V and 3 bases at J, with 15 bases in the middle. CDR1 SGHKS and CDR2 YYEKEE come from the germline V gene (reference sequence).